This T cell receptor beta chain stems from a study of spatial heterogeneity in lung cancer. Across the whole study: Each distinct TCR and UMI combination averaged more than ten appearances in raw reads. Study conclusions and caveats: Expanded alpha and beta TCR counts within tumors tracked tumor mutation counts.

Germline V gene lookup returns CDR1 SGHRS and CDR2 YFSETQ. V was cut by 2 bases and J by 5 bases, with 14 bases left in between. This CDR3 contains 15 residues. TCRdb redid the calling of the 5' RACE reads with MiXCR, one entry per CDR3 protein. Of some 9,300 distinct CDR3 sequences listed, around 51% were seen once; the top ten hold around 26%. Time point noted: sample taken at primary tumor resection. The table lists this clonotype with a few counts. Its target is unknown. The sequenced sample was lung tumor tissue, obtained at surgery. The TCR sequence derives from a female donor with early-stage non-small cell lung cancer. The chain recombines TRBV5-1 with TRBJ1-5; D perhaps matches TRBD1 (5 bases). The DNA of the CDR3 is TGCGCCAGCAGCTTAGAAGGGGCCGCGGATCAGCCCCAGCATTTT. Encoded protein: CASSLEGAADQPQHF.